This T cell receptor (beta chain) was recorded in a study of blood T cells in healthy people across ages. Overall study findings and caveats: Whereas aged donors had fewer naive CD4+ cells, long-lived donors had more of them and higher diversity.

Every donor contributed about 10 milliliters of peripheral blood by blood draw. There are many counts of this clonotype. Its matching antigen is unknown. A second about 7 to 11 cycle PCR used barcoded and J-beta primers. TCRdb fed the 5' RACE reads into MiXCR, producing one record per CDR3 protein. The repertoire holds around 870,000 distinct CDR3 sequences, with 29% as singletons. This receptor was obtained from a woman of 80 years or more in good health. What was sequenced was blood.

CDR3 protein: CASSQDASGGGNEQFF. The CDR3 region has the DNA TGCGCCAGCAGCCAAGACGCTAGCGGGGGGGGTAATGAGCAGTTCTTC. V and J are TRBV4-3 and TRBJ2-1; 12 nucleotides line up with TRBD2. CDR3 size: 16 residues. The germline V gene has CDR1 LGHNA and CDR2 YSLEER. V dropped 0 bases and J dropped 7; count of bases not matched to a gene: 4.